The subject of this entry is one T cell receptor (beta chain). The target antigen is unknown. The sample comes from a study of blood T cells in healthy people across ages. With a J-beta primer mix and a sample-barcoded 5' primer, a second PCR ran roughly 7 to 11 cycles. Via MiXCR, TCRdb re-called the 5' RACE reads, giving one row per CDR3 protein. The data show fewer than 1,000,000 distinct CDR3 sequences, more than 35% seen once. Study observations and caveats: Researchers deemed the diversity estimates from one million T cells underestimates.

Germline V lookup: CDR1 MDHEN, CDR2 SYDVKM. V shed 7 bases, J shed 1 base, and the junction held 6 bases outside the gene matches. This CDR3 is 15 amino acids long. The source material was blood. The source is an elderly man in good health. The chain links TRBV28 to TRBJ2-7, with 11 nucleotides matching TRBD2. CDR3 nucleotide sequence: TGTGCCAGCAATTGGGGGACTAGCGGATCCTACGAGCAGTACTTC. This gives the protein CASNWGTSGSYEQYF. The full variable domain, rest sourced from reference TRBV28 and TRBJ2-7, is DVKVTQSSRYLVKRTGEKVFLECVQDMDHENMFWYRQDPGLGLRLIYFSYDVKMKEKGDIPEGYSVSREKKERFSLILESASTNQTSMYLCASNWGTSGSYEQYFGPGTRLTVT.